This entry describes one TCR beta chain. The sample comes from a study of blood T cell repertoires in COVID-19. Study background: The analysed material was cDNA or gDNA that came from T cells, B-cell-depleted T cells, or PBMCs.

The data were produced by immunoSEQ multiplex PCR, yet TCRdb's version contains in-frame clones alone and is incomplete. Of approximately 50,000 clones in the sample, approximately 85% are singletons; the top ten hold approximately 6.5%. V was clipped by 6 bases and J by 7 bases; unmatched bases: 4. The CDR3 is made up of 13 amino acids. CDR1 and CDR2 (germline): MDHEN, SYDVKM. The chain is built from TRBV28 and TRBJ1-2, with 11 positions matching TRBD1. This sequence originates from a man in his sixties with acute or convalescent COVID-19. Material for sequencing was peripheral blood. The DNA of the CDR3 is TGTGCCAGCAGCCCGGGACAGGGGGGTGGCTACACCTTC. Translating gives CASSPGQGGGYTF.